The 22 T cell receptor beta chains below were found in one sample sequenced in a study of blood T cell repertoires in COVID-19. Here immunoSEQ multiplex PCR was the method, and the copy in TCRdb shows in-frame clones only, minus some. The sample contains fewer than 250,000 clones, around 84% of which appear only once. The specimen was peripheral blood. The receptor source for this set is a human donor in a cohort sampled during active COVID-19.

The chain is built from TRBV5-1 and TRBJ2-2; no reliable D call. Trimming took off 3 bases at V and 2 bases at J, with 11 bases between the two ends. This CDR3 is built from 15 residues. Germline V lookup: CDR1 SGHRS, CDR2 YFSETQ. In DNA form, the CDR3 reads TGCGCCAGCAGCTCCAGGCCGGCCAACACCGGGGAGCTGTTTTTT. Translated, it gives CASSSRPANTGELFF.

V and J are TRBV10-3 and TRBJ2-3, with 9 bases fitting TRBD2. Trimming removed 8 bases from V and 1 base from J; junction bases left unmatched: 4. CDR1 and CDR2 from the germline V gene are ENHRY and SYGVKD. The CDR3 totals 14 residues. The CDR3 nucleotides read TGTGCCATCGCCCAGCGGGAGGGCACAGATACGCAGTATTTT. This sequence encodes CAIAQREGTDTQYF.

V and J are TRBV2 and TRBJ1-6; 7 bases align to TRBD1. V trimming: 6 bases; J trimming: 10 bases; junction bases outside the gene matches: 6. CDR3 length: 13 amino acids. Germline V lookup: CDR1 SNHLY, CDR2 FYNNEI. The CDR3 DNA is TGTGCCAGCAGGGACACAGGGGTGTCACCCCTCCACTTT. Translation gives CASRDTGVSPLHF.

CDR3 sequence reads: CASGIPTSGVYEQYF. DNA for the CDR3: TGTGCCAGCGGTATACCCACTAGCGGAGTCTACGAGCAGTACTTC. V and J are TRBV7-2 and TRBJ2-7; 8 bases map to TRBD2. This CDR3 is built from 15 residues. Germline CDR1 SGHTA, CDR2 FQGNSA. Trimming removed 8 bases from V and 3 bases from J; junction bases left unmatched: 12.

V usage is TRBV5-4 and J usage is TRBJ2-7, with TRBD2 matching 11 bases. CDR1 and CDR2 from the germline V gene are SGHNT and YYREEE (reference sequence). Trimming cost V 3 bases and J 5 bases; bases outside gene matches: 4. This CDR3 has 14 amino acids. The CDR3 DNA reads as TGTGCCAGCAGCTCCGGGACTAGCGGAAACGAGCAGTACTTC. It is translated as CASSSGTSGNEQYF.

By frequency in the sample, this clone is medium-sized. The chain links TRBV9 to TRBJ2-7; TRBD1 is a possible D gene (5 bases). Germline CDR1 SGDLS, CDR2 YYNGEE. The CDR3 totals 15 residues. V lost 0 bases and J 6 bases, leaving 16 bases between the germline ends. This CDR3 reads CASSVEVTDSREQYF. The CDR3, as DNA: TGTGCCAGCAGCGTAGAGGTGACAGACAGCCGCGAGCAGTACTTC. Full variable domain (outside the CDR3, taken from reference TRBV9 and TRBJ2-7): DSGVTQTPKHLITATGQRVTLRCSPRSGDLSVYWYQQSLDQGLQFLIQYYNGEERAKGNILERFSAQQFPDLHSELNLSSLELGDSALYFCASSVEVTDSREQYFGPGTRLTVT.

The V gene is TRBV28, the J gene TRBJ1-2; unclear D gene. Germline values: CDR1 MDHEN, CDR2 SYDVKM. The V gene lost 5 bases and the J gene lost 5 bases, with 18 bases spanning the gap. This CDR3 contains 15 residues. The CDR3 loop is CASSPPRVEGYGYTF. CDR3 bases: TGTGCCAGCAGTCCCCCGAGGGTCGAGGGATATGGCTACACCTTC.

J is TRBJ2-1 and V is TRBV7-9; 8 bases map to TRBD2. V lost 0 bases and J lost 4; bases outside the gene matches: 8. Per germline, CDR1 SEHNR and CDR2 FQNEAQ (reference sequence). The CDR3 has 17 residues. The CDR3 spells CASSLALAGRTYNEQFF. The CDR3 nucleotides read TGTGCCAGCAGCTTAGCGTTAGCGGGAAGAACGTACAATGAGCAGTTCTTC.

Remarks on this clone: Its ends do not fully match the called genes, so a read error is possible. The CDR3 spells CASSPGRENPPQHF. Here the CDR3 DNA reads TGTGCCAGCTCACCGGGAAGGGAGAATCCGCCCCAGCATTTT. The V call is TRBV18, the J call TRBJ1-5; D remains unclear. This CDR3 is 14 amino acids long. Germline CDR1 KGHSH, CDR2 LQKENI.

The genes are TRBV2 and TRBJ2-2; 8 nucleotides line up with TRBD1. The CDR3 extends over 14 amino acids. Germline loops: CDR1 SNHLY, CDR2 FYNNEI. V gave up 6 bases and J gave up 4 bases; unmatched junction bases: 4. CDR3: CASRADRATGELFF. The DNA for the CDR3 is TGTGCCAGCAGGGCGGACAGGGCCACCGGGGAGCTGTTTTTT.

The chain is built from TRBV27 and TRBJ2-1, with a tentative D call TRBD2 (5 bases). The CDR3 is 13 amino acids. V shed 5 bases and J shed 4 bases, with 9 bases lying between them. From germline, CDR1 is MNHEY and CDR2 SMNVEV (reference sequence). The CDR3: CASSKRRYNEQFF. The CDR3 DNA follows: TGTGCCAGCAGTAAAAGGAGGTACAATGAGCAGTTCTTC.

The rearrangement uses TRBV5-6 and TRBJ1-5; perhaps TRBD1 as D (6 bases). Trimming left V 2 bases short and J 1 base short, with 7 bases between. This CDR3 has 14 residues. The germline V gene encodes CDR1 SGHDT and CDR2 YYEEEE. The CDR3 region is CASSFDRSNQPQHF. The CDR3 region has the DNA TGTGCCAGCAGCTTCGACAGGAGCAATCAGCCCCAGCATTTT. Complete variable domain (other parts from reference TRBV5-6 and TRBJ1-5): DAGVTQSPTHLIKTRGQQVTLRCSPKSGHDTVSWYQQALGQGPQFIFQYYEEEERQRGNFPDRFSGHQFPNYSSELNVNALLLGDSALYLCASSFDRSNQPQHFGDGTRLSIL.

The rearrangement joins TRBV30 to TRBJ2-1; 12 bases map to TRBD1. The V segment lost 3 bases and the J segment 13 bases; nucleotides outside the gene matches: 4. From germline, CDR1 is GTSNPN and CDR2 SVGIG (reference sequence). CDR3 length equals 12 residues. CDR3 amino acids: CAWRGQGADQFF. The CDR3 region has the DNA TGTGCCTGGAGGGGACAGGGGGCTGATCAGTTCTTC.

The chain links TRBV11-2 to TRBJ2-5; a possible D gene is TRBD2 (5 bases). The CDR3 runs 13 residues. V gave up 5 bases and J gave up 5 bases, with 12 bases separating them. Germline CDR1 and CDR2: SGHAT and FQNNGV. This CDR3 reads CASSRLFRETQYF. The CDR3 region has the DNA TGTGCCAGCAGCAGACTATTTAGGGAGACCCAGTACTTC.

The chain recombines TRBV19 with TRBJ1-1, with a possible D match to TRBD1 (6 bases). This CDR3 has 13 amino acids. V lost 7 bases, J lost 2 bases, and 11 bases lay in between. The germline CDR1 and CDR2 sequences are LNHDA and SQIVND (reference sequence). The CDR3 nucleotides are TGTGCCAGTAAATTACAGGGTAACACTGAAGCTTTCTTT. It codes for CASKLQGNTEAFF.

This clone has more than one count but fewer than ten. The chain uses TRBV19 and TRBJ1-3, with TRBD1 identical over 10 bases. CDR1 is LNHDA and CDR2 is SQIVND in the germline V gene (reference sequence). The V segment lost 5 bases and the J segment 0 bases; nucleotides outside the gene matches: 13. The CDR3 consists of 19 residues. Here the CDR3 reads CASSETGTGAIVSGNTIYF. CDR3 DNA: TGTGCCAGTAGTGAGACCGGGACAGGGGCCATTGTCTCTGGAAACACCATATATTTT.

The V and J genes are TRBV7-8 and TRBJ1-1, with D unclear. V lost 4 bases to trimming and J lost 4 bases, with 16 bases between them. The CDR3 consists of 15 residues. Looked up from germline, CDR1 is SGHVS and CDR2 is FQNEAQ. CDR3 in DNA: TGTGCCAGCAGCTCCCAGGTATTGATGGGCACTGAAGCTTTCTTT. This gives the protein CASSSQVLMGTEAFF.

V usage is TRBV5-1 and J usage is TRBJ2-7, with D possibly TRBD1 on 6 matching bases. Germline CDR1 SGHRS, CDR2 YFSETQ. This CDR3 has 14 amino acids. V was shortened by 4 bases and J by 5 bases, with 16 bases between the two germline ends. The DNA for the CDR3 is TGCGCCAGCAGCCCACAGGGTAGGGTCCACGAGCAGTACTTC. It codes for CASSPQGRVHEQYF.

This clone was counted a single time. V and J are TRBV10-3 and TRBJ2-7; D perhaps matches TRBD1 (6 bases). CDR1 and CDR2 from the germline V gene are ENHRY and SYGVKD. This CDR3 contains 16 residues. Trimming pared 6 bases from V and 0 bases from J, leaving 18 bases between. The CDR3 reads CAISLSPTGSSYEQYF. CDR3 DNA: TGTGCCATCAGCCTTTCCCCAACAGGGAGCTCCTACGAGCAGTACTTC.

This chain uses TRBV27 with TRBJ1-6; 10 bases align to TRBD1. With V trimmed by 7 bases and J by 10 bases, 7 bases remained unmatched. CDR3 size: 14 residues. Germline CDR1 is MNHEY and CDR2 is SMNVEV (reference sequence). The CDR3 loop reads CASTQGQGGSPLHF. The CDR3 region has the DNA TGTGCCAGCACCCAAGGACAGGGGGGATCACCCCTCCACTTT.

The V gene is TRBV6-5, the J gene TRBJ1-5; TRBD1 matches at 7 bases. There are 13 residues in the CDR3. Germline CDR1 is MNHEY and CDR2 is SVGAGI. The V gene end was trimmed by 6 bases and the J gene end by 2 bases; junction bases not matched to a gene: 1. The CDR3 loop is CASRGQRNQPQHF. The CDR3, as DNA: TGTGCCAGCAGGGGACAGCGCAATCAGCCCCAGCATTTT.

This clone showed up just once. CDR3 residues: CASSSGGRGAQETQYF. As DNA, the CDR3 is TGCGCCAGCAGCTCGGGGGGCCGCGGGGCCCAAGAGACCCAGTACTTC. This chain uses TRBV5-1 with TRBJ2-5; D may be TRBD2 (7 bases). The length of the CDR3 is 16 residues. The germline V and J ends were trimmed by 3 bases and 1 base, with 16 bases remaining between them. Germline CDR1 and CDR2: SGHRS and YFSETQ.